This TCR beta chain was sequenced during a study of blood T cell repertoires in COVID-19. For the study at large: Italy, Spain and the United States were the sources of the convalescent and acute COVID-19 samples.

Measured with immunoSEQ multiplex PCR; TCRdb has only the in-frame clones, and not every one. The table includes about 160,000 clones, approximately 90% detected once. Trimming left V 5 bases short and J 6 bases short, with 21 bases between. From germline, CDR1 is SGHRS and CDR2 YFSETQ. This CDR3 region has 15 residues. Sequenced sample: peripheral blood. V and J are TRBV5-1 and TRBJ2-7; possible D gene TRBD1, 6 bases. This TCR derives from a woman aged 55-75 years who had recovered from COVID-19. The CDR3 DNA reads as TGCGCCAGCAGTCCCCCCCGGCAGGGGCACGTCGAGCAGTACTTC. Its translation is CASSPPRQGHVEQYF.